This entry concerns a single T cell receptor beta chain. This clonotype was detected a few times. No antigen is known for it. No base-level quality is on record; no much larger clone is a single base apart. This sample was included in a study of Graves' ophthalmopathy and Graves' hyperthyroidism (dated by TCRdb to 2017 to 2018). Notes on the research overall: Peripheral blood was collected before any treatment was given, at the time of initial diagnosis. In five or six hyperthyroidism patients, T-cell repertoires of thyroid tissue and blood were compared. After sampling, hyperthyroidism patients received methimazole starting at 30 mg daily, and ophthalmopathy patients received high-dose intravenous methylprednisolone. The study used signatures of the TCR beta repertoire to tell Graves' ophthalmopathy apart from Graves' hyperthyroidism and to predict which patients would progress to ophthalmopathy. A discovery set of 90 to 100 patients (43 ophthalmopathy, 55 to 60 stable hyperthyroidism) was enrolled to explore V-J signatures distinguishing ophthalmopathy from hyperthyroidism. In total, approximately 140 blood samples were TCR-sequenced: 40 to 45 ophthalmopathy, 80 or so hyperthyroidism and approximately 17 hyperthyroidism-to-ophthalmopathy patients. An independent validation cohort was composed of 18 hyperthyroidism patients and about 16 patients who later progressed from hyperthyroidism to ophthalmopathy. Overall study results and their limits: Sample size was not statistically predetermined, and group allocation was not concealed from the investigators. In cross-validation, the 13-signature model distinguished ophthalmopathy from stable hyperthyroidism with approximately 85% sensitivity and around 81% specificity, and in the test set the corresponding values were approximately 79% and 70%. Among expanded thyroid clonotypes with frequency above 0.001, most also showed up in blood, which suggests that blood repertoires may reflect the thyroid immune response. In validation, the model predicted ophthalmopathy progression with more than 55% sensitivity and approximately 75% specificity; roughly 11 predicted patients were CT-confirmed with GO in a median of around 6.5 months.

Patients with ophthalmopathy had moderately to severely active disease, with a Clinical Activity Score of 3 or more, a NOSPECS grade of 4 or more, and a disease duration of less than 3 months. Patients were excluded if they had other autoimmune diseases, uncontrolled infections, pregnancy or lactation. Diagnosis relied on clinical symptoms, serum thyroxine, TRAb, thyroid ultrasound and orbital computed tomography. Using Ficoll-Paque density gradient centrifugation, PBMCs were isolated from about 9.2 ml of fresh peripheral blood. Total RNA was extracted using Trizol reagent, and RNA quality was checked on an Agilent 2100 Bioanalyzer. The V end loses 0 bases and the J end loses 3 bases, and a stretch of 10 bases separates them. The CDR3 measures 14 amino acids from cysteine to phenylalanine. The read is trimmed to its CDR3 DNA, 42 bases read in frame from base 1. CDR1 and CDR2 are drawn from the germline V gene (reference sequence): SGHNT, YYREEE.

TCR beta CDR3 regions were amplified from RNA transcripts for repertoire sequencing. A first-round RT-PCR used HTBI primers with the Qiagen OneStep RT-PCR kit, followed by a second-round multiplex PCR, size selection and purification. Libraries were sequenced on an Illumina HiSeq2000 using paired-end 100 bp reads. The study's processing was this. SOAPnuke was used for read processing, and reads with adapters, uncalled bases, a mean Phred below 15, or no exact constant-primer or identifier match were discarded. High-quality paired reads were merged with COPE v1.2.5. Each unique nucleotide sequence was defined as a clonotype, and clonotypes were aligned to IMGT TRB V, D and J references with MiTCR v1.1. The analysis was limited to V-J combinations with a frequency above 0.0001, which together covered 98% to 99.2% of repertoires. A TCR clonal expansion and chaos score per V-J combination was defined as the ratio of F50 clonal expansion to chaos observed in the TCRdist matrix. Welch's t-statistics and random forest were used to reduce the features to 13 V-J combinations, which were then used as input to a naive Bayes classifier. The Morisita-Horn index was used to measure how similar the thyroid and blood repertoires were. TCRdb took the public reads, trimmed them with fastp at Q25, ran MiXCR for clone calling and kept in-frame beta chains. For every CDR3 protein sequence, its rows merge into one entry that carries the most common genes and DNA. TCRdb's processing, not the authors' own work, is the source of the V and J calls. This sample has approximately 700,000 distinct CDR3 sequences in its table, and 40% of those were observed once. Approximately 46% of the sample belongs to the ten largest clones.

In this chain, TRBV5-4 is recombined with TRBJ2-7, with the identity of the D gene unclear. What was sequenced was peripheral blood. The TCR was taken from an adult man with Graves' ophthalmopathy. Here the CDR3 is given as CASSLGGKFYEQYF. The DNA sequence follows: TGTGCCAGCAGCTTGGGGGGAAAATTCTACGAGCAGTACTTC.